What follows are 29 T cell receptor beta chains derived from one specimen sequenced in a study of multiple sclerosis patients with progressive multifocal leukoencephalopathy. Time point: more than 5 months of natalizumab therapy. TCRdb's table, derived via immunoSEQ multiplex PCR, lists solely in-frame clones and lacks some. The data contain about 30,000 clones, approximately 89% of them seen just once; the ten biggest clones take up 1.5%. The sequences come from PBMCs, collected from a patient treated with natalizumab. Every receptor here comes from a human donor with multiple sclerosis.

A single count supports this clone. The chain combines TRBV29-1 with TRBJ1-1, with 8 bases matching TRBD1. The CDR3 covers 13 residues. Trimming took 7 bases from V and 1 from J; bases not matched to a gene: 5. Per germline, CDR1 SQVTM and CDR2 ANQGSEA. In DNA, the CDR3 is TGCAGCGGTCAGGGGGCGAAGAACACTGAAGCTTTCTTT. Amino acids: CSGQGAKNTEAFF.

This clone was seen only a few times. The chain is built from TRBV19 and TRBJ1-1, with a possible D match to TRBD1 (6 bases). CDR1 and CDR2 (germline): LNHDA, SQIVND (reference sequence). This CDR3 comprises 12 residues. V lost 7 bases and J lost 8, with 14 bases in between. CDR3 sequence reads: CASNLRGLEAFF. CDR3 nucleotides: TGTGCCAGTAACCTCAGGGGTCTGGAAGCTTTCTTT.

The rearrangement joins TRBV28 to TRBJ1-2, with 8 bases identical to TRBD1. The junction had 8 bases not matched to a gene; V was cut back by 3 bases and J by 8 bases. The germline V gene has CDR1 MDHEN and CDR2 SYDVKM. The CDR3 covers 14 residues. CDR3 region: CASSFSGQGGGYTF. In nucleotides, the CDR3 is TGTGCCAGCAGTTTCTCCGGACAGGGAGGAGGCTACACCTTC.

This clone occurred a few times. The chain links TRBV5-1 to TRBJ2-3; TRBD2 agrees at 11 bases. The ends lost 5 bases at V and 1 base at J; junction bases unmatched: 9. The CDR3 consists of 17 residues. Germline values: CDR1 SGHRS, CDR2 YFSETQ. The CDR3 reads CASRAGSGRAGTDTQYF. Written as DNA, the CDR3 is TGCGCCAGCAGGGCGGGTAGCGGGAGGGCCGGCACAGATACGCAGTATTTT.

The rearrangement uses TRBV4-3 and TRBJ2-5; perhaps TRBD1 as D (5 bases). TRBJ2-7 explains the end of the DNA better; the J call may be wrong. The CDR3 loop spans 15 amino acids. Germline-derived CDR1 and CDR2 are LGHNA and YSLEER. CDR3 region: CASSQDRQGTYEQYF. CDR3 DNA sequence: TGCGCCAGCAGCCAAGACCGGCAGGGTACCTACGAGCAGTACTTC.

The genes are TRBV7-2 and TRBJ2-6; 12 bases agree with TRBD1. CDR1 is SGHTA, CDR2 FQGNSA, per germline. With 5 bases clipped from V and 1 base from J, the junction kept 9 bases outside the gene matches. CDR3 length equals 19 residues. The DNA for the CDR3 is TGTGCCAGCAGCCCCAAATGGGGACAGGGGGCGTCTGGGGCCAACGTCCTGACTTTC. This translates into CASSPKWGQGASGANVLTF. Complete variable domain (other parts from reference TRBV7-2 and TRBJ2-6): GAGVSQSPSNKVTEKGKDVELRCDPISGHTALYWYRQSLGQGLEFLIYFQGNSAPDKSGLPSDRFSAERTGGSVSTLTIQRTQQEDSAVYLCASSPKWGQGASGANVLTFGAGSRLTVL.

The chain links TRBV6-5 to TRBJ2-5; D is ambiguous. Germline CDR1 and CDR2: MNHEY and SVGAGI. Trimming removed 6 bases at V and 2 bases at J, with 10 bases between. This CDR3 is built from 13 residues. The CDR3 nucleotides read TGTGCCAGCAGCCCGACTGTACAAGAGACCCAGTACTTC. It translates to CASSPTVQETQYF.

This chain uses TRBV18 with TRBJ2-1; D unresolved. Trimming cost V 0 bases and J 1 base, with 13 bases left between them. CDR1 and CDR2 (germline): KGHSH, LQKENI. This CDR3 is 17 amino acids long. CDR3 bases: TGTGCCAGCTCACCACCGGAAGGCCGCCAGTCCTACAATGAGCAGTTCTTC. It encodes CASSPPEGRQSYNEQFF.

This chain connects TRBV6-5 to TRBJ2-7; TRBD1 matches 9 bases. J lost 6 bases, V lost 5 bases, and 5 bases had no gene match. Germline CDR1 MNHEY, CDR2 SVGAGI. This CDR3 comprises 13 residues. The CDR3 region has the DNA TGTGCCAGCAGTCGACAGGGGGGGGGCGAGCAGTACTTC. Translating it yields CASSRQGGGEQYF.

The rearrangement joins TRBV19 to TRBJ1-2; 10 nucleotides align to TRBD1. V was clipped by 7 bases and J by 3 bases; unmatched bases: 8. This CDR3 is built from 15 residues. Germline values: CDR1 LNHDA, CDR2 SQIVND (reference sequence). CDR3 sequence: CASTSPGQGYYGYTF. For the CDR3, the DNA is TGTGCCAGTACCTCCCCGGGACAGGGGTACTATGGCTACACCTTC.

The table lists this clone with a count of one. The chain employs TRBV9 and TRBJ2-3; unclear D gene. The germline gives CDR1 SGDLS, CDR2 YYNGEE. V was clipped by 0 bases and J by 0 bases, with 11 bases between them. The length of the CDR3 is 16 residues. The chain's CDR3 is CASSVGSGSSTDTQYF. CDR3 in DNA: TGTGCCAGCAGCGTAGGTTCCGGAAGTAGCACAGATACGCAGTATTTT.

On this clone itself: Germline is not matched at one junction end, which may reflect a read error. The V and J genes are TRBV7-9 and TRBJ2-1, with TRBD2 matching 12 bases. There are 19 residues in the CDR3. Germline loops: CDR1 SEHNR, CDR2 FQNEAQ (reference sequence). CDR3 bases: TGTGCCAGCAGCCGCCTTCTAGCGGGAGGGTTAAACTCCCACAATGAGCAGTTCTTC. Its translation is CASSRLLAGGLNSHNEQFF.

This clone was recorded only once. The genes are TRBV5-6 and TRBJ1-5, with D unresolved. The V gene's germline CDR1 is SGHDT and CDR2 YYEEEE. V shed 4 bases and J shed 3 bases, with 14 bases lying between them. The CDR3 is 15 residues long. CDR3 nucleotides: TGTGCCAGCAGCCGGCGGAGGGCCCCCAATCAGCCCCAGCATTTT. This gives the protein CASSRRRAPNQPQHF.

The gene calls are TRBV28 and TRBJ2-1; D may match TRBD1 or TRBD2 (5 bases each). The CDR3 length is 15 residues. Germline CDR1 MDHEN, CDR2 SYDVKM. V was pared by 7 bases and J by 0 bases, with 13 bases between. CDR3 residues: CASIGAGSSYNEQFF. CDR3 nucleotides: TGTGCCAGCATCGGCGCAGGGAGCTCCTACAATGAGCAGTTCTTC.

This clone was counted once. The CDR3 DNA reads TGTGCCAGCAGTCCACGGACAGGGAGGTCACCCCTCCACTTT. It encodes CASSPRTGRSPLHF. The chain uses TRBV27 and TRBJ1-6; 8 bases are a match to TRBD1. The junction had 7 bases not matched to a gene; V was cut back by 5 bases and J by 10 bases. The CDR3 runs 14 residues. Germline V gives CDR1 MNHEY, CDR2 SMNVEV (reference sequence).

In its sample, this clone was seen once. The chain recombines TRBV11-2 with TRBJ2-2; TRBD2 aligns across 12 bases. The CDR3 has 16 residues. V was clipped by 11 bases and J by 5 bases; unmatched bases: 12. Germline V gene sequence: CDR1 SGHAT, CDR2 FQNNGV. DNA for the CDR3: TGTGCCGTAGGGGTGCTAGCGGGAGGGCCTACCGGGGAGCTGTTTTTT. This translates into CAVGVLAGGPTGELFF.

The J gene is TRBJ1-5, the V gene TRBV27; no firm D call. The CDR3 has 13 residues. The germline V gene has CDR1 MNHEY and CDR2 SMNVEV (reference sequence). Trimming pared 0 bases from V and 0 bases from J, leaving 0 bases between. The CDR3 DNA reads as TGTGCCAGCAGTTTATCTAGCAATCAGCCCCAGCATTTT. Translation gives CASSLSSNQPQHF.

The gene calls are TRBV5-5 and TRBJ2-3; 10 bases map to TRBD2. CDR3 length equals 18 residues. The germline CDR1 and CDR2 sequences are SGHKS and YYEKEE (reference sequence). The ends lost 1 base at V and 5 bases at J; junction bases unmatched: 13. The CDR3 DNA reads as TGTGCCAGCAGCTTGTCCGCAGCGGGAGGGTTACGCAAAGATACGCAGTATTTT. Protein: CASSLSAAGGLRKDTQYF.

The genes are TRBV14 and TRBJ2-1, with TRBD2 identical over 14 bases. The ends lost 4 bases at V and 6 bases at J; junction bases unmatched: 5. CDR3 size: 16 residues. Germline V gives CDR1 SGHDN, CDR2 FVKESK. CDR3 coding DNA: TGTGCCAGCAGCCGCCCCGGGACTAGCGGGAGCAATGAGCAGTTCTTC. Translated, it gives CASSRPGTSGSNEQFF.

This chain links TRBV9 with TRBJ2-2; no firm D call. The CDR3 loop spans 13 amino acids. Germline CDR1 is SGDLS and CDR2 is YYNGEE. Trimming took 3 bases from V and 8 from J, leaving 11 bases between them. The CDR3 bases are TGTGCCAGCAGCGAGACTCGACGGGGGGAGCTGTTTTTT. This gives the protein CASSETRRGELFF.

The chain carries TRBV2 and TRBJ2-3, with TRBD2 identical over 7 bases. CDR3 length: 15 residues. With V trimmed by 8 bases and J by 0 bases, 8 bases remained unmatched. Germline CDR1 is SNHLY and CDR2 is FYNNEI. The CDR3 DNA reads TGTGCCAGCCGATCTGGGGAGGGGAGCACAGATACGCAGTATTTT. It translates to CASRSGEGSTDTQYF.

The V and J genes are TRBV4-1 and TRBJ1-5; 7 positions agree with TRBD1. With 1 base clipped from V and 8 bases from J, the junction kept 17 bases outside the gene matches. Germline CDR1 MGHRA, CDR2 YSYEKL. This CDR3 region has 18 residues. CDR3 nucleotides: TGCGCCAGCAGCCAAGCTGGCGACAGGGTGAGGATTTGGGAGCCCCAGCATTTT. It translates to CASSQAGDRVRIWEPQHF.

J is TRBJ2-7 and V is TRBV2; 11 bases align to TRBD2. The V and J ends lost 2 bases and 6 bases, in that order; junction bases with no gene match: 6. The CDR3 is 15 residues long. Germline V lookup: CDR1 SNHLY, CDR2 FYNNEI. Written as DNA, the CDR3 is TGTGCCAGCAGTGAATCGAGTAGCGGGAGGGGCGAGCAGTACTTC. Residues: CASSESSSGRGEQYF.

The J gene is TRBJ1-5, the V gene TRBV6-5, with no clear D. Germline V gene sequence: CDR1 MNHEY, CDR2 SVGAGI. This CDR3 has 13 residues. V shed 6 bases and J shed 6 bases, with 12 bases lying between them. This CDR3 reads CASSDPPGQPQHF. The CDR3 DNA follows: TGTGCCAGCAGCGACCCCCCCGGTCAGCCCCAGCATTTT.

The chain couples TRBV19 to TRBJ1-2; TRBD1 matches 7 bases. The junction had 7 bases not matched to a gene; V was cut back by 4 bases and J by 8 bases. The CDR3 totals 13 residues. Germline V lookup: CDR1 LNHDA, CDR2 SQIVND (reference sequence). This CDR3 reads CASSRTGQGGYTF. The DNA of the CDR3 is TGTGCCAGTAGTAGGACAGGCCAGGGCGGCTACACCTTC.

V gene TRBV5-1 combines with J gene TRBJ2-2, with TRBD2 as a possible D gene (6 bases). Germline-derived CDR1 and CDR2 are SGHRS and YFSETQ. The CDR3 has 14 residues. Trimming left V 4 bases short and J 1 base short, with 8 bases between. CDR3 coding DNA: TGCGCCAGCAGCGGACTAATGAACACCGGGGAGCTGTTTTTT. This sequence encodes CASSGLMNTGELFF.

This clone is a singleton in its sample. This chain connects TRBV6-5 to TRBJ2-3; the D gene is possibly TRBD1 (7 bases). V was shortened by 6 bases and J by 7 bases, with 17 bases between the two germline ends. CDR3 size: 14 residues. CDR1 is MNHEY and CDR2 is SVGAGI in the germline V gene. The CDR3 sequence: CASSLIQGGNTQYF. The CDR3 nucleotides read TGTGCCAGCAGCCTAATTCAGGGGGGTAATACGCAGTATTTT.

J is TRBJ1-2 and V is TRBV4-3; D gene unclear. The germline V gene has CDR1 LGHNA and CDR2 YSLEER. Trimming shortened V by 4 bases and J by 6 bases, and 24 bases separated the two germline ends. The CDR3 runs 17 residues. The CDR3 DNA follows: TGCGCCAGCAGCCCCGAGGCAACACGAAAGGGTCTGGATGGCTACACCTTC. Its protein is CASSPEATRKGLDGYTF.

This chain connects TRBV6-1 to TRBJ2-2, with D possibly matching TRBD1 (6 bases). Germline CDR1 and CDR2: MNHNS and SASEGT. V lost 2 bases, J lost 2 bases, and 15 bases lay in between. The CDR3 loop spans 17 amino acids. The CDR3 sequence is CASSERLSRGNTGELFF. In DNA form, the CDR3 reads TGTGCCAGCAGTGAACGCCTGTCCAGGGGAAACACCGGGGAGCTGTTTTTT.